Listed below are T cell receptor beta chains from one sample, sequenced in a study of cytomegalovirus exposure and HLA in healthy donors. The repertoire was sequenced with immunoSEQ multiplex PCR; TCRdb's copy has only in-frame clones and lacks some. The sample consists of about 98,000 clones, 70% of them appearing once. The sequenced material came from PBMCs. The source is a man over 45 in good health and CMV-seronegative. Each CDR3 is given with its conserved first and last residue. Each record gives: clone size, J gene, D gene, V gene, CDR3 DNA, CDR3 protein. D genes are given only for firm matches. A clone size is listed for some rows: how often the clone was seen (once, few, many), or a class if it is expanded.

size: .; J: TRBJ2-7; D: TRBD1; V: TRBV28; DNA: TGTGCCAGCGACACCACAGGGGCACTATCCTACGAGCAGTACTTC; CDR3: CASDTTGALSYEQYF
size: .; J: TRBJ2-1; D: TRBD2; V: TRBV7-6; DNA: TGTGCCAGCAGCTTAGTGGCAGGGAAAGGGAGGGGTTACAATGAGCAGTTCTTC; CDR3: CASSLVAGKGRGYNEQFF
size: .; J: TRBJ2-7; D: .; V: TRBV27; DNA: TGTGCCAGCAGTTTAGCGGGCTACGAGCAGTACTTC; CDR3: CASSLAGYEQYF
size: once; J: TRBJ2-5; D: .; V: TRBV5-8; DNA: TGTGCCAGCAGCTTGGCCCACAAAGGGGTTGAGACCCAGTACTTC; CDR3: CASSLAHKGVETQYF
size: .; J: TRBJ2-7; D: .; V: TRBV4-2; DNA: TGTGCCAGCAGCCAAGACTCCCGGACAAGCTACTACGAGCAGTACTTC; CDR3: CASSQDSRTSYYEQYF
size: once; J: TRBJ2-7; D: TRBD1; V: TRBV25-1; DNA: TGTGCCAGCTCCGACGACAGGGAAGGTTCCTACGAGCAGTACTTC; CDR3: CASSDDREGSYEQYF
size: .; J: TRBJ1-4; D: .; V: TRBV4-1; DNA: TGCGCCAGCAGCCAAGGGACTATTACTAATGAAAAACTGTTTTTT; CDR3: CASSQGTITNEKLFF
size: .; J: TRBJ2-7; D: TRBD1; V: TRBV27; DNA: TGTGCCAGCAGTTCTAGAGGGGGCGCATACTACGAGCAGTACTTC; CDR3: CASSSRGGAYYEQYF
size: .; J: TRBJ2-5; D: TRBD2; V: TRBV9; DNA: TGTGCCAGCAGCGTAACGGGAGGAACGGTAGAGACCCAGTACTTC; CDR3: CASSVTGGTVETQYF
size: .; J: TRBJ1-1; D: TRBD1; V: TRBV4-1; DNA: TGCGCCAGCAGCCAACCGGGACAGCACACTGAAGCTTTCTTT; CDR3: CASSQPGQHTEAFF
size: .; J: TRBJ1-5; D: TRBD1; V: TRBV15; DNA: TGTGCCACCAGCAGAGGACCGGGACAGGGTAATATAGGCAATCAGCCCCAGCATTTT; CDR3: CATSRGPGQGNIGNQPQHF
size: few; J: TRBJ2-3; D: TRBD2; V: TRBV27; DNA: TGTGCCAGCAGTTTAATGCCTGGGGGGGGGACAGATACGCAGTATTTT; CDR3: CASSLMPGGGTDTQYF
size: few; J: TRBJ1-2; D: .; V: TRBV19; DNA: TGTGCCAGTAGTATAGATCTAATTACAGGAGTTGGGGGCTACACCTTC; CDR3: CASSIDLITGVGGYTF
size: .; J: TRBJ2-7; D: .; V: TRBV28; DNA: TGTGCCAGCAGTTTTCGACAGTTCATTTACGAGCAGTACTTC; CDR3: CASSFRQFIYEQYF
size: .; J: TRBJ1-3; D: TRBD1; V: TRBV4-3; DNA: TGCGCCAGCAGCCAGGAAGAGGGACAGGGGCCCGAGAGCTCTGGAAACACCATATATTTT; CDR3: CASSQEEGQGPESSGNTIYF
size: .; J: TRBJ2-5; D: .; V: TRBV10-1; DNA: TGCGCCAGCAGTCTGGACTGGGGAGAGACCCAGTACTTC; CDR3: CASSLDWGETQYF
size: few; J: TRBJ1-1; D: TRBD1; V: TRBV29-1; DNA: TGCAGCGGTCAGGGGGTCAGGAACACGCTACCTTTCTTT; CDR3: CSGQGVRNTLPFF
size: few; J: TRBJ1-2; D: .; V: TRBV29-1; DNA: TGCAGCGTTGAAGGGGACTCAGGCTACACCTTC; CDR3: CSVEGDSGYTF
size: .; J: TRBJ2-5; D: TRBD1; V: TRBV5-1; DNA: TGCGCCAGCAGCTTCTCCGGGACAGGGGGAGAGACCCAGTACTTC; CDR3: CASSFSGTGGETQYF
size: .; J: TRBJ2-5; D: TRBD1; V: TRBV6-1; DNA: TGTGCCAGCACGGAATGGGGGACAGGGGCAGAGACCCAGTACTTC; CDR3: CASTEWGTGAETQYF
size: .; J: TRBJ2-7; D: .; V: TRBV5-6; DNA: TGTGCCAGCAGCTTGGGGTACGAGCAGTACTTC; CDR3: CASSLGYEQYF
size: .; J: TRBJ1-2; D: .; V: TRBV10-1; DNA: TGCGCCAGCAGTGAAGTGTCGGACTATGGCTACACCTTC; CDR3: CASSEVSDYGYTF
size: .; J: TRBJ2-7; D: .; V: TRBV14; DNA: TGTGCCAGCAGCCAAGATTCTAACAGCTACGAGCAGTACTTC; CDR3: CASSQDSNSYEQYF
size: .; J: TRBJ2-2; D: TRBD1; V: TRBV7-7; DNA: TGTGCTAGCAGCTCGGGACAGACCCCGAACACCGGGGAGCTGTTTTTT; CDR3: CASSSGQTPNTGELFF
size: .; J: TRBJ1-5; D: .; V: TRBV18; DNA: TGTGCCAGCTCACCACCTGCGGGCTCGGGTCAGCCCCAGCATTTT; CDR3: CASSPPAGSGQPQHF
size: few; J: TRBJ2-2; D: .; V: TRBV6-4; DNA: TGTGCCAGCAGTAGGAACAGGAACACCGGGGAGCTGTTTTTT; CDR3: CASSRNRNTGELFF
size: few; J: TRBJ1-2; D: .; V: TRBV28; DNA: TGTGCCAGCAGTCTGCCCCTTTACCAGTCCTATGGCTACACCTTC; CDR3: CASSLPLYQSYGYTF
size: few; J: TRBJ2-7; D: TRBD2; V: TRBV7-9; DNA: TGTGCCAGCAGCCCGACTAGGGGACTAGCGGGAGTCTCCTACGAGCAGTACTTC; CDR3: CASSPTRGLAGVSYEQYF
size: few; J: TRBJ1-2; D: TRBD1; V: TRBV19; DNA: TGTGCCAGTAGTATAGAAGGGACAGCAGGAAACTATGGCTACACCTTC; CDR3: CASSIEGTAGNYGYTF
size: .; J: TRBJ2-1; D: .; V: TRBV2; DNA: TGTGCCAGCAGTGAAGAGAGCTGGAGCTCCTACAATGAGCAGTTCTTC; CDR3: CASSEESWSSYNEQFF
size: .; J: TRBJ2-5; D: .; V: TRBV27; DNA: TGTGCCAGCAGTTCGGTTTTGTTCGGGGGCCAAGAGACCCAGTACTTC; CDR3: CASSSVLFGGQETQYF
size: .; J: TRBJ1-2; D: .; V: TRBV28; DNA: TGTGCCAGCAGTCTTCAGGGCAGTCCCTATGGCTACACCTTC; CDR3: CASSLQGSPYGYTF
size: .; J: TRBJ1-3; D: TRBD1; V: TRBV11-2; DNA: TGTGCCAGCAGCTTGGGACAGGGGCTCGGCAACACCATATATTTT; CDR3: CASSLGQGLGNTIYF
size: .; J: TRBJ2-1; D: .; V: TRBV5-4; DNA: TGCGCCAGCAGCTTGGAAGGGAGCTCCTACAATGAGCAGTTCTTC; CDR3: CASSLEGSSYNEQFF
size: .; J: TRBJ2-5; D: .; V: TRBV28; DNA: TGTGCCAGCAGCGGGACACTACAAGAGACCCAGTACTTC; CDR3: CASSGTLQETQYF